This paragraph reports one T cell receptor (beta chain). Its antigen target is currently unknown. No much larger clonotype is one base removed from it; base qualities were not supplied. This specimen belongs to a study of graft-versus-host responses after intestinal transplantation (dated by TCRdb to the early 2020s). About the investigation overall: The transplants that recipients received were multivisceral, liver-intestinal, or isolated intestinal. To identify alloreactive clones, pre-transplant mixed lymphocyte reaction products were sequenced and compared with unstimulated pre-transplant donor and recipient T cells. A peak of at least 4% donor T cells among recipient peripheral blood mononuclear cells was the definition used for donor T cell macrochimerism. After intestinal transplantation, graft-versus-host and host-versus-graft alloreactive T cell clones were followed in the graft, circulation and bone marrow using bulk TCR-beta CDR3 sequencing. Anti-thymocyte globulin induction was given to all recipients, followed by maintenance tacrolimus and steroids for about 3 years. Instead of going to the commercial service, samples from a few later patients were sequenced in-house on an Illumina MiSeq and processed with MiXCR. A cohort of about 26 intestinal transplant recipients, including one retransplant, was enrolled, and 3 patients lacking pretransplant specimens were excluded. The study at large found these results: Conclusions were limited by the relatively low number and heterogeneity of intestinal transplant patients. GvH clones turned up in recipient bone marrow, with some appearing earlier in ileal mucosa or blood, a pattern consistent with an intestinal mucosal origin. Early after transplant, declines in HvG clones were associated with peak levels of circulating GvH clones. High GvH to HvG T cell clonal ratios were observed in the allografts of patients with donor T cell macrochimerism.

Clipping removes 5 bases from V and 1 base from J, with 3 as the unmatched junction base count. Its CDR3 holds 14 amino acids, cysteine through phenylalanine. Of the read, only the CDR3 DNA is kept; its 42 bases are in frame from base 1. From a lookup of the germline V gene (reference sequence), CDR1 and CDR2 are SGHKS and YYEKEE. The method behind the library was the immunoSEQ multiplex PCR assay. For most patients, genomic DNA was subjected to high-throughput TCR-beta CDR3 sequencing by Adaptive Biotechnologies. The original methods were these. TCR sequencing data for 15 to 20 patients were retrieved from Adaptive's ImmunoSEQ software; a few other patients were processed with MiXCR and VDJtools. CDR3 nucleotide sequences shared by donor and recipient were removed because the origin of these sequences could not be assigned. At least 2-fold expansion over unstimulated cells and a minimum CFSE-low frequency of 0.002% (template counts) or 0.001% (read counts) were required for clones to be classified as alloreactive. Clones detected in sequenced pre-transplant spleen, lymph node, or MLR CFSE-low populations of the donor or recipient were defined as mappable. Cumulative frequency of alloreactive clones was calculated as a percentage of all sequences weighted by copy number. This immuneACCESS table, as held by TCRdb, lists in-frame sequences with V and J called but not all clones. Of the missing ones, under half trace to an unresolved V gene in checked studies; the others have no known cause. That table furnishes V, J and clone size, whereas the DNA furnished D and trimming. In all, the sample holds around 37,000 clones, and about four fifths of those were seen once. The ten top clones hold 3% to 4% of the sample.

In the first month after transplant, blood samples were collected up to 4 times, and after that at least monthly when available. The receptor was isolated from a human patient who received an intestinal transplant, so some T cells may come from the graft donor. Source: PBMCs, taken around 1,000 days after transplant. The sequence is built from TRBV5-5 and TRBJ2-3, and TRBD2 aligns with 8 junction nucleotides. This receptor has the CDR3 CASSFSGGTDTQYF. The nucleotides read TGTGCCAGCAGTTTTAGCGGGGGCACAGATACGCAGTATTTT.